In its sample, the clone carrying this T cell receptor (beta chain) was seen a few times. The sample belongs to a study of human T cells and chemical hapten exposure. Study-level information: Upper-back patches of 0.01% DPC were read at 6 days.

TCRdb re-called the RACE reads through MiXCR, storing one row per CDR3 protein. The data show some 380,000 distinct CDR3 sequences, approximately 5% seen once. As for time point: patch test 1, 2 weeks after DPC sensitization. Sample treatment: therapeutic diphenylcyclopropenone sensitization with weekly scalp DPC. Sequencing started from total RNA isolated from unfractionated whole blood. This material consisted of whole blood, taken in connection with sensitization to the hapten diphenylcyclopropenone (DPC). The source of this sequence is a woman in her fifties or sixties with alopecia areata. Some clones in this sample may be carry-over from other donors' samples.

The CDR3 is CASSLGQGPNGYTF. The CDR3 DNA follows: TGTGCCAGCAGTTTAGGACAGGGGCCGAATGGCTACACCTTC. This chain uses TRBV12-3 or TRBV12-4 with TRBJ1-2; 8 positions agree with TRBD1. The CDR3 totals 14 residues. J was trimmed by 6 bases and V by 1 base; bases with no gene match: 4.